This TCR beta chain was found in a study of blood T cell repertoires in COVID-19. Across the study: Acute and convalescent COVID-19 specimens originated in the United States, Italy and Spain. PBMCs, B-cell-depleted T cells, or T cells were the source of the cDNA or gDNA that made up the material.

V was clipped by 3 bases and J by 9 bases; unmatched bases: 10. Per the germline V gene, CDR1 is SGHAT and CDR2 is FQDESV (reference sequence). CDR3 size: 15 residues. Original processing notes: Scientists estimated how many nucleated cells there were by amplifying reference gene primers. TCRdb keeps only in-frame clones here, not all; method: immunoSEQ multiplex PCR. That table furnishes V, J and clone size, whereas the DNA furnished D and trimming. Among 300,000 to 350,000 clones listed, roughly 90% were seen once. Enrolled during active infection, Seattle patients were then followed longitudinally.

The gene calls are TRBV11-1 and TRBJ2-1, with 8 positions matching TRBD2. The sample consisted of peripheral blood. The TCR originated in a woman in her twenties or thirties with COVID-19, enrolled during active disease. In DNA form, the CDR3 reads TGTGCCAGCAGCTTTCTGGGACTAGACGAACCTGAGCAGTTCTTC. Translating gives CASSFLGLDEPEQFF.